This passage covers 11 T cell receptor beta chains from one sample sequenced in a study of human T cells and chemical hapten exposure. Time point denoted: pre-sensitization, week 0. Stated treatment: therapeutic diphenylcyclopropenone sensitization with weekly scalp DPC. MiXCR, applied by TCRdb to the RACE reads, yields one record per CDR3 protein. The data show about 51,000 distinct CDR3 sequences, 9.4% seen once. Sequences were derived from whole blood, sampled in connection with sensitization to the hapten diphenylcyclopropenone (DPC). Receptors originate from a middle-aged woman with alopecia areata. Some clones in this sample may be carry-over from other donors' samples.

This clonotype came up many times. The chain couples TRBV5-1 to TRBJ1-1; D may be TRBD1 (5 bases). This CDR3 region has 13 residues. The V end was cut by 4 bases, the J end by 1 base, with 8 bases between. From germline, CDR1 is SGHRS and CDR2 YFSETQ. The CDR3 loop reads CASSVDRNTEAFF. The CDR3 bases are TGCGCCAGCAGCGTTGACAGGAACACTGAAGCTTTCTTT.

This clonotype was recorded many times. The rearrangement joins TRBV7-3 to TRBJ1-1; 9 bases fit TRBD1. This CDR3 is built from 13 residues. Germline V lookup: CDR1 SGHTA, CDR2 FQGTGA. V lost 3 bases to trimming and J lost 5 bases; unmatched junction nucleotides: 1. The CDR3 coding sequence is TGTGCCAGCAGCTTGACAGGGGGGACTGAAGCTTTCTTT. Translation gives CASSLTGGTEAFF.

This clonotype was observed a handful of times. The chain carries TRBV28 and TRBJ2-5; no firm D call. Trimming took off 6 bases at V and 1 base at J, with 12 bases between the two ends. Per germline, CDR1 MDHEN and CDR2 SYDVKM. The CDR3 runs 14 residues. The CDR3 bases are TGTGCCAGCAGACGCCCCCCGAGCCAAGAGACCCAGTACTTC. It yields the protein CASRRPPSQETQYF.

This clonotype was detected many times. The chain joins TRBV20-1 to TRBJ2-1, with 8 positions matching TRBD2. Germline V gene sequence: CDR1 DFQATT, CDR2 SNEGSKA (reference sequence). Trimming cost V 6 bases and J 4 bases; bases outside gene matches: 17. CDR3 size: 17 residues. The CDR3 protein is CSAVPAGGPDGYNEQFF. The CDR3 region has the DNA TGCAGTGCGGTTCCCGCGGGGGGACCCGACGGGTACAATGAGCAGTTCTTC.

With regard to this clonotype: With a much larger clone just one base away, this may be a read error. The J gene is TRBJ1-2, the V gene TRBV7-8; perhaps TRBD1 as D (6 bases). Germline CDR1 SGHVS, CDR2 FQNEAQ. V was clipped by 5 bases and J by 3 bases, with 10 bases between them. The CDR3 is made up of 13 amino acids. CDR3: CASSHTGYYGYTF. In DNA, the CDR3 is TGTGCCAGCAGCCACACAGGGTACTATGGCTACACCTTC. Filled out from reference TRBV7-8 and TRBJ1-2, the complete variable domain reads GAGVSQSPRYKVAKRGQDVALRCDPISGHVSLFWYQQALGQGPEFLTYFQNEAQLDKSGLPSDRFFAERPEGSVSTLKIQRTQQEDSAVYLCASSHTGYYGYTFGSGTRLTVV.

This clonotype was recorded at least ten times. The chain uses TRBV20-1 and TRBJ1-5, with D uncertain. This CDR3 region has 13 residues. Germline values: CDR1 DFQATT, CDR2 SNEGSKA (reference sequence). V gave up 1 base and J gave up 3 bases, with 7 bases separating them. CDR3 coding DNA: TGCAGTGCTAGAGGCCAGATCAATCAGCCCCAGCATTTT. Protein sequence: CSARGQINQPQHF.

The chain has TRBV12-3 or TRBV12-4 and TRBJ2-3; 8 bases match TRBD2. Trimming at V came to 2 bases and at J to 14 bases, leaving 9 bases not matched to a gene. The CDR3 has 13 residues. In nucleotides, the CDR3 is TGTGCCAGCAGTTTATTCGCGGGGGGCCCTCGGTATTTT. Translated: CASSLFAGGPRYF.

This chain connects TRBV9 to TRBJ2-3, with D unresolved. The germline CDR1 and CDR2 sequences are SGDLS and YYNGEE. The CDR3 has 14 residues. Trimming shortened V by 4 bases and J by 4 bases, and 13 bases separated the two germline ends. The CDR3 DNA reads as TGTGCCAGCAGCCCCCGCCCCTCGTCAGATACGCAGTATTTT. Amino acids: CASSPRPSSDTQYF.

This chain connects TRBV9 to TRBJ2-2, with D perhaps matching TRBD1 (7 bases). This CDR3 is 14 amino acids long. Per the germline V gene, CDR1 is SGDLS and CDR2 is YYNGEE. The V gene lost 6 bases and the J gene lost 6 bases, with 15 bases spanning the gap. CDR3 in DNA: TGTGCCAGCACGGCGGCAGGGGGGCCCGGGGAGCTGTTTTTT. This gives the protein CASTAAGGPGELFF. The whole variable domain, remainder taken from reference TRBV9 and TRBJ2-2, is DSGVTQTPKHLITATGQRVTLRCSPRSGDLSVYWYQQSLDQGLQFLIQYYNGEERAKGNILERFSAQQFPDLHSELNLSSLELGDSALYFCASTAAGGPGELFFGEGSRLTVL.

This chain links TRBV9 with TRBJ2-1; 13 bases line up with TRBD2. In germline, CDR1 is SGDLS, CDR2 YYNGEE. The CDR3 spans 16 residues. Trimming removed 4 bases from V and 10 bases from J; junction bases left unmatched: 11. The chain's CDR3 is CASSPRTSGGAGEQFF. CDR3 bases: TGTGCCAGCAGCCCGCGGACTAGCGGGGGAGCGGGGGAGCAGTTCTTC.

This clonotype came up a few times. The CDR3 here is CSASAGGRVNTEAFF. In nucleotides, the CDR3 is TGCAGTGCTAGTGCGGGGGGAAGAGTGAACACTGAAGCTTTCTTT. This chain links TRBV20-1 with TRBJ1-1; D might be TRBD1 (5 bases). The V gene lost 3 bases and the J gene lost 0 bases, with 14 bases spanning the gap. The CDR3 is made up of 15 amino acids. In germline, CDR1 is DFQATT, CDR2 SNEGSKA (reference sequence).